The source of this T cell receptor (beta chain) is a study of T cell responses to AZD1222 COVID-19 vaccine. Across the study: Some second doses came at about 4 weeks and others at about 12 weeks; these were pooled. Findings of the study overall: Sampling captured repertoires only after the peak T cell response. After two AZD1222 doses, spike-specific TCR breadth and depth rose versus day 0. Only a handful of AZD1222 recipients tested seropositive at baseline.

For this clone: What it binds is not known.

Clones were read by immunoSEQ multiplex PCR, and TCRdb kept only the in-frame ones, dropping some. The top ten clones hold around 4.9% of a sample with roughly 60,000 clones, around nine tenths of them seen once. Per the germline V gene, CDR1 is LGHNT and CDR2 is FRNRAP. CDR3 length: 11 residues. The V gene lost 2 bases and the J gene lost 7 bases, with 3 bases spanning the gap. The receptor comes from an adult in good health. The source material was peripheral blood, sampled on day 0 of AZD1222 vaccination. The chain uses TRBV12-5 and TRBJ2-1, with D hard to call. CDR3 protein: CASGLRNEQFF. CDR3 sequence (DNA): TGTGCTAGTGGTTTGCGGAATGAGCAGTTCTTC.